This T cell receptor (beta chain) derives from a study of blood T cell repertoires in COVID-19. At the level of the study: Sites across the United States, Italy and Spain contributed samples from acute and convalescent COVID-19. The cDNA or gDNA used as material had been derived from T cells, B-cell-depleted T cells, or PBMCs.

Original processing notes: Reference gene primer amplification gave nucleated cell count estimates. Sequenced by immunoSEQ multiplex PCR; TCRdb stores in-frame clones only, minus some. That table gives V, J and clone size, and the DNA gave D and trimming. Of 200,000 or so clones listed, under 85% are singletons. The CDR3 is 16 amino acids. V was pared by 2 bases and J by 5 bases, with 18 bases between. Germline lookup yields CDR1 LNHDA and CDR2 SQIVND (reference sequence). The chain carries TRBV19 and TRBJ2-5; D might be TRBD1 (6 bases). This TCR came from a man aged 55 to 69 with active or convalescent COVID-19. Sequenced input: peripheral blood. CDR3 DNA: TGTGCCAGTAGTATAAAGGGCAGGGGTGGGACGGAGACCCAGTACTTC. It yields the protein CASSIKGRGGTETQYF.